These T cell receptor beta chains were read from a single sample in a study of CD8+CD57+ T cells in acquired aplastic anemia. In TCRdb, the reads were re-called with MiXCR into one record per CDR3 protein. The sample includes under 200,000 distinct CDR3 sequences, over 55% of them seen just once. The sequencing input was sorted CD4+, CD8+, or CD8+CD57+ T cells (not recorded which) from PBMCs. The receptors derive from a human donor with aplastic anemia. The CDR3 runs from the conserved cysteine through the conserved F or W. D genes are given only for firm matches. Only some rows state a clone size, as once, few, many or a class for expanded clones.

v_gene,j_gene,d_gene,abundance,len,CDR3aa,CDR3nt
TRBV9,TRBJ1-6,.,.,15,CASSVVQDQNSPLHF,TGTGCCAGCAGCGTAGTACAGGACCAAAATTCACCCCTCCACTTT
TRBV10-1,TRBJ2-2,TRBD1,once,13,CASRGTGSGELFF,TGCGCCAGCCGAGGGACAGGGTCCGGGGAGCTGTTTTTT
TRBV9,TRBJ2-5,.,.,16,CASSVVVGGGMETQYF,TGTGCCAGCAGCGTAGTTGTAGGGGGTGGAATGGAGACCCAGTACTTC
TRBV20-1,TRBJ1-1,TRBD1,many,13,CSARDRVDTEAFF,TGCAGTGCGCGAGACAGGGTAGACACTGAAGCTTTCTTT
TRBV9,TRBJ2-5,.,.,13,CASSVTGRETQYF,TGTGCCAGCAGCGTCACAGGGAGGGAGACCCAGTACTTC
TRBV9,TRBJ2-7,.,.,13,CASSPNRVHEQYF,TGTGCCAGCAGCCCGAACAGGGTTCACGAGCAGTACTTC
TRBV10-2,TRBJ1-1,.,.,13,CASNGGSNTEAFF,TGCGCCAGCAACGGGGGGTCGAACACTGAAGCTTTCTTT
TRBV15,TRBJ2-1,.,.,15,CATSREQESYNEQFF,TGTGCCACCAGCAGAGAACAGGAGTCCTACAATGAGCAGTTCTTC
TRBV20-1,TRBJ2-5,.,few,13,CSAPTDSQETQYF,TGCAGTGCCCCGACGGACTCCCAAGAGACCCAGTACTTC
TRBV5-1,TRBJ1-1,TRBD1,.,15,CASSLTGGENTEAFF,TGCGCCAGCAGCTTGACAGGGGGTGAGAACACTGAAGCTTTCTTT
TRBV10-3,TRBJ2-5,.,.,14,CAIRVSRAQETQYF,TGTGCCATCAGGGTTTCTAGGGCTCAAGAGACCCAGTACTTC
TRBV20-1,TRBJ1-5,.,.,13,CSARGDGDQPQHF,TGCAGTGCTAGGGGGGACGGTGATCAGCCCCAGCATTTT
TRBV19,TRBJ1-6,TRBD1,.,16,CASRGTGGSYNSPLHF,TGTGCCAGTAGAGGTACAGGGGGCAGCTATAATTCACCCCTCCACTTT
TRBV15,TRBJ2-1,.,.,15,CATSLTGTEYNEQFF,TGTGCCACCAGCCTCACCGGGACTGAGTACAATGAGCAGTTCTTC
TRBV5-4,TRBJ2-3,TRBD1,.,14,CASSTGQEADTQYF,TGTGCCAGCAGCACCGGACAGGAGGCAGATACGCAGTATTTT
TRBV6-5,TRBJ1-1,TRBD1,.,14,CASSYSGQGTEAFF,TGTGCCAGCAGTTACTCGGGACAGGGCACTGAAGCTTTCTTT
TRBV14,TRBJ1-2,.,once,14,CANSQVVGGYGYTF,TGTGCCAACAGCCAAGTCGTCGGGGGCTATGGCTACACCTTC
TRBV19,TRBJ2-7,.,.,13,CATVTPYRSEQYF,TGTGCCACCGTGACCCCATACCGCTCCGAGCAGTACTTC
TRBV20-1,TRBJ1-3,.,.,15,CSARGPASPGNTIYF,TGCAGTGCTAGAGGCCCGGCGTCGCCGGGAAACACCATATATTTT
TRBV5-1,TRBJ2-3,TRBD2,few,17,CASSLAGLAGGTNTQYF,TGCGCCAGCAGCTTGGCCGGACTAGCGGGGGGAACAAATACGCAGTATTTT
TRBV20-1,TRBJ2-1,TRBD2,few,15,CSARGQLAGNNEQFF,TGCAGTGCTAGGGGCCAGCTAGCGGGAAACAATGAGCAGTTCTTC
TRBV7-9,TRBJ2-5,TRBD2,.,18,CASSPLAGGTGGSETQYF,TGTGCCAGCAGCCCTCTTGCCGGGGGTACCGGGGGGTCGGAGACCCAGTACTTC
TRBV5-6,TRBJ1-6,.,.,15,CASSSDGLYNSPLHF,TGTGCCAGCAGCTCAGACGGACTATATAATTCACCCCTCCACTTT
TRBV2,TRBJ2-2,TRBD2,.,14,CASSNSGGTGELFF,TGTGCCAGCAGTAATAGCGGGGGTACCGGGGAGCTGTTTTTT
TRBV11-2,TRBJ2-1,.,.,13,CASSSGPGVEQFF,TGTGCCAGCAGCTCCGGGCCTGGAGTTGAGCAGTTCTTC
TRBV14,TRBJ1-1,TRBD1,.,14,CASSRGQANTEAFF,TGTGCCAGCAGCCGCGGACAGGCGAACACTGAAGCTTTCTTT
TRBV6-1,TRBJ1-5,.,many,14,CASSEDEGSQPQHF,TGTGCCAGCAGTGAAGATGAGGGGAGCCAGCCCCAGCATTTT
TRBV7-9,TRBJ1-2,TRBD1,.,17,CASRPGQAGQGGYGYTF,TGTGCCAGCAGACCCGGACAGGCTGGCCAGGGGGGCTATGGCTACACCTTC
TRBV20-1,TRBJ2-1,.,.,10,CSASLYEQFF,TGCAGCGCTAGCCTGTATGAGCAGTTCTTC
TRBV10-2,TRBJ2-3,.,.,15,CASSDRDGTGRTQYF,TGCGCCAGCAGTGACCGGGACGGAACCGGTCGGACGCAGTATTTT